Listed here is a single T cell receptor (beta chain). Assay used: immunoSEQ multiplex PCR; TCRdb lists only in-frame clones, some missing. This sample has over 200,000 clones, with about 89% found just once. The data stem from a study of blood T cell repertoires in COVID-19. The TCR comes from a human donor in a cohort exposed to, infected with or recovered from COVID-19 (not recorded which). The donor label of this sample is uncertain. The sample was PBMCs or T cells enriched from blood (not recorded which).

The CDR3 DNA sequence: TGTGCCAGCACTTTAGCCCTCTCCTACGAGCAGTACTTC. It is translated as CASTLALSYEQYF. This chain uses TRBV6-7 with TRBJ2-7; D unclear. TRBV6-7 is an ORF; its function is uncertain. The CDR3 runs to 13 residues. Trimming took 7 bases from V and 0 from J, leaving 10 bases between them.